Shown below are 24 T cell receptor beta chains from a single sample sequenced in a study of beta chain features in type 1 diabetes. The isolated RNA, all of it, was reverse transcribed, so expressed TCRB transcripts were what got sequenced. The table came from immunoSEQ multiplex PCR; TCRdb's copy has only in-frame clones and leaves some out. The table includes about 290,000 clones, around 7.8% detected once. Sequenced material: central memory CD4+ T cells from blood. These TCRs come from a woman younger than 30 in good health.

The chain is built from TRBV7-8 and TRBJ2-1, with 7 nucleotides matching TRBD2. The CDR3 has 15 residues. The trim removed 7 bases at V and 9 bases at J, leaving 15 bases unmatched. CDR1 and CDR2 from the germline V gene are SGHVS and FQNEAQ. The CDR3 region is CASTREGLVEGEQFF. In DNA form, the CDR3 reads TGTGCCAGCACCAGGGAGGGCCTTGTAGAGGGTGAGCAGTTCTTC.

Many counts were recorded for this clone. The gene calls are TRBV30 and TRBJ2-2, with D possibly TRBD1 on 5 matching bases. V was pared by 4 bases and J by 4 bases, with 13 bases between. The CDR3 spans 14 residues. Germline CDR1 GTSNPN, CDR2 SVGIG (reference sequence). The DNA for the CDR3 is TGTGCCTGGAACCCCTGGGGCGGCACCGGGGAGCTGTTTTTT. The encoded protein is CAWNPWGGTGELFF.

Points on this clone: At one end the junction does not follow the germline gene, possibly because of a read error. The chain recombines TRBV7-7 with TRBJ2-1; D uncertain. This CDR3 has 11 residues. From germline, CDR1 is SSHAT and CDR2 FNYEAQ (reference sequence). The CDR3 sequence: CASSSGNEQFF. Here the CDR3 DNA reads TGTGCTAGCAGCTCGGGTAATGAGCAGTTCTTC.

The chain couples TRBV14 to TRBJ1-2; 10 nucleotides match TRBD1. V lost 3 bases to trimming and J lost 4 bases; unmatched junction nucleotides: 17. Per the germline V gene, CDR1 is SGHDN and CDR2 is FVKESK. CDR3 size: 19 residues. The CDR3 protein is CASSQHLGAGQGTLYGYTF. The CDR3 nucleotides read TGTGCCAGCAGCCAGCACCTCGGGGCGGGACAGGGGACCCTCTATGGCTACACCTTC.

In this sample, this clone turned up many times. The rearrangement links TRBV18 to TRBJ2-5; D gene uncertain. Trimming removed 3 bases at V and 5 bases at J, with 10 bases between. The CDR3 sequence is 13 residues long. Germline V gene lookup returns CDR1 KGHSH and CDR2 LQKENI. The CDR3 loop reads CASSPDVPETQYF. The CDR3 DNA sequence: TGTGCCAGCTCACCTGACGTACCCGAGACCCAGTACTTC.

There are a few counts of this clone. The V and J genes are TRBV5-1 and TRBJ2-2; TRBD2 might be the D (5 bases). This CDR3 region has 17 residues. The germline V gene encodes CDR1 SGHRS and CDR2 YFSETQ. Trimming cost V 3 bases and J 5 bases, with 20 bases left between them. The CDR3 loop is CASSSRGNGLTTGELFF. The CDR3 coding sequence is TGCGCCAGCAGCTCACGTGGAAATGGACTGACTACCGGGGAGCTGTTTTTT.

Comment on this clone: Other nucleotide sequences in the sample specify the same CDR3. This sequence joins TRBV9 and TRBJ2-7; 7 bases map to TRBD1. The ends lost 0 bases at V and 3 bases at J; junction bases unmatched: 6. This CDR3 has 15 amino acids. Germline CDR1 SGDLS, CDR2 YYNGEE. CDR3 in DNA: TGTGCCAGCAGCGTAGGGACAGGTACGCACTACGAGCAGTACTTC. Residues: CASSVGTGTHYEQYF.

V gene TRBV4-1 combines with J gene TRBJ2-3; D gene uncertain. V dropped 5 bases and J dropped 5 bases, with 8 bases sitting between them. The CDR3 covers 12 residues. Germline loops: CDR1 MGHRA, CDR2 YSYEKL. The CDR3 DNA follows: TGCGCCAGCAGCTCCTCGCAAGATACGCAGTATTTT. Protein: CASSSSQDTQYF.

The CDR3 DNA follows: TGTGCCAGCAGCTTAGAGGACAGGGGGCTGGGGGAGACCCAGTACTTC. Residues: CASSLEDRGLGETQYF. J is TRBJ2-5 and V is TRBV7-8; 11 bases line up with TRBD1. V gave up 1 base and J gave up 5 bases; unmatched junction bases: 6. The CDR3 has 16 amino acids. The germline CDR1 and CDR2 sequences are SGHVS and FQNEAQ.

With respect to this clone: One end of the junction varies from germline; a read error may be responsible. V gene TRBV7-2 combines with J gene TRBJ1-5, with D unresolved. CDR3 length: 15 amino acids. Germline-derived CDR1 and CDR2 are SGHTA and FQGNSA. CDR3 protein: CASSAYSGWNQAQHF. The CDR3 DNA reads TGTGCCAGCAGCGCCTACAGTGGCTGGAATCAGGCCCAGCATTTT.

The CDR3, as DNA: TGTGCCAGCTCACCAAGAGTCGGGACAGAGCTCTACGAGCAGTACTTC. As protein: CASSPRVGTELYEQYF. V gene TRBV18 combines with J gene TRBJ2-7; 7 nucleotides align to TRBD1. Looked up from germline, CDR1 is KGHSH and CDR2 is LQKENI. This CDR3 has 16 amino acids. Losses at the gene ends were 2 bases for V and 3 bases for J; bases not matched to a gene: 10.

This clone was counted between two and nine times. V is TRBV19 and J is TRBJ2-3; TRBD1 might be the D (6 bases). The CDR3 runs to 13 residues. Per germline, CDR1 LNHDA and CDR2 SQIVND (reference sequence). V was clipped by 0 bases and J by 5 bases, with 6 bases between them. CDR3 amino acids: CASSIEGGDTQYF. CDR3 nucleotides: TGTGCCAGTAGTATAGAAGGGGGAGATACGCAGTATTTT.

The chain recombines TRBV19 with TRBJ2-2; D uncertain. Between the trimmed V and J ends, which lost 4 bases and 1 base, there was a span of 7 bases. This CDR3 comprises 14 residues. Germline CDR1 LNHDA, CDR2 SQIVND (reference sequence). CDR3 DNA sequence: TGTGCCAGTAGTACACGGAGGAACACCGGGGAGCTGTTTTTT. It is translated as CASSTRRNTGELFF.

This clone was detected a few times. The V and J genes are TRBV7-9 and TRBJ1-2; the D is unclear. CDR1 and CDR2 from the germline V gene are SEHNR and FQNEAQ (reference sequence). V was cut by 1 base and J by 5 bases, with 8 bases left in between. This CDR3 comprises 13 residues. CDR3 protein: CASSLGSGYGYTF. The CDR3 DNA reads as TGTGCCAGCAGCTTAGGTTCTGGTTATGGCTACACCTTC.

This clone has only a few counts. The chain has TRBV2 and TRBJ1-2; 7 nucleotides line up with TRBD1. In germline, CDR1 is SNHLY, CDR2 FYNNEI. This CDR3 is 14 amino acids long. Germline trimming cut 5 bases from V and 4 bases from J; bases unmatched to any gene: 7. CDR3 bases: TGTGCCAGCAGTCCACAGGGGAGTAGCTATGGCTACACCTTC. Translation: CASSPQGSSYGYTF.

This clone has more than one count but fewer than ten. The chain is built from TRBV4-2 and TRBJ2-2; 9 bases map to TRBD1. Germline V gene lookup returns CDR1 LGHNA and CDR2 YNFKEQ. The trim removed 0 bases at V and 5 bases at J, leaving 4 bases unmatched. The CDR3 loop spans 16 amino acids. The CDR3 DNA is TGTGCCAGCAGCCAAGAGCCCGGGACAGGGACCGGGGAGCTGTTTTTT. The encoded protein is CASSQEPGTGTGELFF.

As for this clone: This same CDR3 is encoded by further DNA sequences in the sample. The genes are TRBV5-1 and TRBJ2-5; D perhaps matches TRBD2 (6 bases). CDR1 SGHRS and CDR2 YFSETQ come from the germline V gene. This CDR3 has 15 residues. V lost 0 bases and J lost 1, with 10 bases in between. The CDR3 sequence is CASSLGLSGQETQYF. The CDR3 DNA is TGCGCCAGCAGCTTGGGTCTTAGCGGCCAAGAGACCCAGTACTTC. Full variable domain (remainder filled in from reference TRBV5-1 and TRBJ2-5): KAGVTQTPRYLIKTRGQQVTLSCSPISGHRSVSWYQQTPGQGLQFLFEYFSETQRNKGNFPGRFSGRQFSNSRSEMNVSTLELGDSALYLCASSLGLSGQETQYFGPGTRLLVL.

This CDR3 is CASSLTAKNIQYF. In DNA form, the CDR3 reads TGTGCCAGCAGTTTAACAGCCAAAAACATTCAGTACTTC. V gene TRBV6-1 combines with J gene TRBJ2-4; D gene uncertain. Trimming cost V 5 bases and J 0 bases, with 5 bases left between them. The CDR3 has 13 amino acids. Germline CDR1 reads MNHNS; CDR2 reads SASEGT.

The chain joins TRBV7-9 to TRBJ1-2, with 7 bases matching TRBD1. CDR3 length: 17 amino acids. CDR1 is SEHNR and CDR2 is FQNEAQ in the germline V gene (reference sequence). V lost 4 bases and J lost 2; bases outside the gene matches: 13. CDR3 residues: CASSYILRDSANYGYTF. Here the CDR3 DNA reads TGTGCCAGCAGCTACATCCTAAGGGACAGCGCGAACTATGGCTACACCTTC.

This clone was seen only a few times. The chain combines TRBV10-3 with TRBJ2-5; D not resolved. The CDR3 runs 11 residues. Deletions cut 10 bases from V and 5 bases from J, with 11 bases between. CDR1 is ENHRY and CDR2 is SYGVKD in the germline V gene. The CDR3 nucleotides read TGTGCCAGTGGGGATAGCGAGACCCAGTACTTC. Amino acids: CASGDSETQYF.

The chain uses TRBV5-4 and TRBJ1-2; tentative D call: TRBD1 (5 bases). In germline, CDR1 is SGHNT, CDR2 YYREEE (reference sequence). This CDR3 contains 14 residues. Trimming cost V 5 bases and J 4 bases, with 15 bases left between them. The CDR3 is CASRDRDRGYGYTF. The DNA of the CDR3 is TGTGCCAGCAGGGACCGGGACCGAGGCTATGGCTACACCTTC.

This chain links TRBV28 with TRBJ1-1; tentatively, D is TRBD1 (5 bases). This CDR3 region has 14 residues. CDR1 MDHEN and CDR2 SYDVKM come from the germline V gene. Between the trimmed V and J ends, which lost 3 bases and 6 bases, there was a span of 14 bases. The CDR3 is CASSFGGTRSEAFF. The CDR3 DNA is TGTGCCAGCAGTTTCGGGGGGACGAGGTCTGAAGCTTTCTTT.

This clone was picked up a small number of times. CDR3 coding DNA: TGTGCCAGCAGTGTGGAGATTACCTACAATGAGCAGTTCTTC. This sequence encodes CASSVEITYNEQFF. The V gene is TRBV6-1, the J gene TRBJ2-1; D gene uncertain. Germline V lookup: CDR1 MNHNS, CDR2 SASEGT. The CDR3 has 14 amino acids. The V end was cut by 4 bases, the J end by 2 bases, with 9 bases between.

The chain links TRBV7-2 to TRBJ2-7; the match to TRBD1 covers 7 bases. Per germline, CDR1 SGHTA and CDR2 FQGNSA. V lost 8 bases, J lost 0 bases, and 10 bases stayed unmatched. CDR3 length: 15 residues. The CDR3 bases are TGTGCCAGCGGGGTTAGGGGGCCCACCTCCTACGAGCAGTACTTC. Its protein product is CASGVRGPTSYEQYF.